This T cell receptor beta chain derives from a study of patients and donors after allogeneic stem cell transplantation. V was shortened by 3 bases and J by 6 bases, with 14 bases between the two germline ends. Germline CDR1 reads SEHNR; CDR2 reads FQNEAQ (reference sequence). The CDR3 runs to 14 residues. This clonotype was picked up a small number of times. TCRdb itself ran the RT-PCR reads through MiXCR, one entry per CDR3 protein. The table has over 200,000 distinct CDR3 sequences, 38% seen once. This clonotype originated in a human donor who was either an allogeneic HSCT recipient or a stem cell or donor lymphocyte infusion donor (not recorded which). It is not recorded whose cells these are; they may come from a transplant donor. Sequenced input: blood, either unsorted or a sorted T cell fraction (not recorded which). V and J are TRBV7-9 and TRBJ1-1, with D possibly matching TRBD1 (5 bases). The CDR3 protein is CASSFEDLTAEAFF. The CDR3 DNA reads as TGTGCCAGCAGCTTTGAGGATCTGACAGCTGAAGCTTTCTTT.